This T cell receptor (beta chain) is drawn from a study of beta chain features in type 1 diabetes. Sorting that relied on CD45RO/CCR7/CD25/CD127/CD95/CD27 yielded CD4+ naive, central memory, regulatory and stem cell-like memory cells. A word on this clone: As yet, its antigen is unknown.

Expressed TCRB transcripts were sequenced, since all the RNA that had been isolated was reverse transcribed. Approximately 3.9 million reads per sample were averaged for naive, central memory and regulatory samples. Using immunoSEQ multiplex PCR, the repertoire was profiled, and TCRdb retains in-frame clones only, with some absent. The table lists some 700,000 clones, about an eighth of them singletons. Broader study findings: Whether TCRB rearrangement is influenced by HLA type went unresolved here. Within each of all four CD4+ subsets, Type 1 diabetes patients had TCRB CDR3s that were moderately but significantly shorter. Patients' naive, central memory and regulatory TCRB repertoires appeared more alike than those of healthy donors.

The sequenced material came from naive CD4+ T cells from blood. The receptor comes from a man aged 18 to 29 with type 1 diabetes.

The CDR3 nucleotides read TGTGCCAGTAGTTGGGGAAACACCGGGGAGCTGTTTTTT. As protein: CASSWGNTGELFF. The J gene is TRBJ2-2, the V gene TRBV19, with D hard to call. The CDR3 loop spans 13 amino acids. Germline V gene sequence: CDR1 LNHDA, CDR2 SQIVND (reference sequence). V lost 5 bases and J 2 bases, leaving 6 bases between the germline ends.